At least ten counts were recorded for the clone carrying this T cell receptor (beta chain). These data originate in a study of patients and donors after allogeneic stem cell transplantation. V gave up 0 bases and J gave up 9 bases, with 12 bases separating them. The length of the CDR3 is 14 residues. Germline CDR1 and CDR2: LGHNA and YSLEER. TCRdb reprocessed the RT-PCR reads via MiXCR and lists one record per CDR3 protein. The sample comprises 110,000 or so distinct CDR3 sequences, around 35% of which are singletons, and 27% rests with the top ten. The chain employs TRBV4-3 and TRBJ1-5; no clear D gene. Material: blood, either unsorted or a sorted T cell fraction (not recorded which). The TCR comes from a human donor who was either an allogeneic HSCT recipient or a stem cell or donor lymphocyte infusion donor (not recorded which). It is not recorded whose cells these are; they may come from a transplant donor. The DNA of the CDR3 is TGCGCCAGCAGCCAAGATAGGAGGGAAACGCCCCAGCATTTT. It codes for CASSQDRRETPQHF.